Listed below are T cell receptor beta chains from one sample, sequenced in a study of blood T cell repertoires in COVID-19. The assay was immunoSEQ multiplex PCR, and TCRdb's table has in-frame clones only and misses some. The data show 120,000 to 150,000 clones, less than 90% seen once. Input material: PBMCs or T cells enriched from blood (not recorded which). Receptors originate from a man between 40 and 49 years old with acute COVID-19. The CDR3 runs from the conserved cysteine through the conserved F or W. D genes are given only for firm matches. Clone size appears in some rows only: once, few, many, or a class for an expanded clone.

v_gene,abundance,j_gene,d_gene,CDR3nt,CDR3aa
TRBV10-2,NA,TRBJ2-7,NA,TGCGCCAGCAGTGAGGTGGCTAGGAGGGGCGAGCAGTACTTC,CASSEVARRGEQYF
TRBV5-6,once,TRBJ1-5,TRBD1,TGTGCCAGCAGCTTGACAACAGGGGGCAATCAGCCCCAGCATTTT,CASSLTTGGNQPQHF
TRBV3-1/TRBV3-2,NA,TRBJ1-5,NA,TGTGCCAGCAGCCAAGATCCCAGATTCAATCAGCCCCAGCATTTT,CASSQDPRFNQPQHF
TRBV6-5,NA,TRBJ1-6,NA,TGTGCCAGCAGTTACTCATCGGGGGGTTCACCCCTCCACTTT,CASSYSSGGSPLHF
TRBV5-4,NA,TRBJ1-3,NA,TGTGCCAGCAGCTACTCAGGGTTATTCTCTGGAAACACCATATATTTT,CASSYSGLFSGNTIYF
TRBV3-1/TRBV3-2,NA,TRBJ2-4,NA,TGTGCCAGCAGCACCCAGCCCCGACAGACTGGTCTAGCCAAAAACATTCAGTACTTC,CASSTQPRQTGLAKNIQYF
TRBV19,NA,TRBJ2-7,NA,TGTGCCCTTAAGGGGGGACAGAACTACGAGCAGTACTTC,CALKGGQNYEQYF
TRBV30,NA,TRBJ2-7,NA,TGTGCCTGGATGGTGGAGGGGGCCCCCTACGAGCAGTACTTC,CAWMVEGAPYEQYF
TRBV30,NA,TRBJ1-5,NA,TGTGCCTGGAGAGCCCAAGGAGGGATTAACCAGCCCCAGCATTTT,CAWRAQGGINQPQHF
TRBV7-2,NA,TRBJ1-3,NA,TGTGCCAGCAGCCCATCAACAGGGATCGACTCTGGAAACACCATATATTTT,CASSPSTGIDSGNTIYF
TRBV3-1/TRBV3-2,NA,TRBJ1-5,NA,TGTGCCAGCAGCCAAACAGGGTACCAGCCCCAGCATTTT,CASSQTGYQPQHF